The 18 T cell receptor beta chains presented below share a single source sample, sequenced in a study of OX40 agonist ivuxolimab in advanced cancers. Data came from immunoSEQ multiplex PCR; TCRdb stores just in-frame clones and leaves some out. The sample carries 70,000 to 80,000 clones, roughly 93% recorded once. Sequencing used CD4+ or CD8+ T cells sorted from blood, obtained in a trial of the OX40 agonist ivuxolimab. The receptor source for this set is an adult with an advanced solid tumor such as melanoma, head and neck, liver or kidney cancer.

This clone was recorded once. This chain joins TRBV10-3 and TRBJ2-7, with TRBD1 matching over 10 bases. The junction had 9 bases not matched to a gene; V was cut back by 6 bases and J by 4 bases. CDR1 and CDR2 from the germline V gene are ENHRY and SYGVKD. The CDR3 has 15 residues. The CDR3 nucleotides are TGTGCCATCAGCGAGACAGGGGGCGTGAGGTACGAGCAGTACTTC. This translates into CAISETGGVRYEQYF.

The V call is TRBV19, the J call TRBJ2-5, with 15 bases fitting TRBD2. Germline V gene lookup returns CDR1 LNHDA and CDR2 SQIVND (reference sequence). Trimming removed 6 bases from V and 5 bases from J; junction bases left unmatched: 7. The CDR3 loop spans 16 amino acids. CDR3 region: CASRARGLAGGETQYF. The CDR3 DNA follows: TGTGCCAGTAGGGCCCGGGGACTAGCGGGAGGTGAGACCCAGTACTTC.

The genes are TRBV5-1 and TRBJ1-6, with D maybe TRBD1 (6 bases). The CDR3 runs 14 residues. CDR1 is SGHRS, CDR2 YFSETQ, per germline. V lost 4 bases and J lost 5, with 10 bases in between. CDR3 sequence (DNA): TGCGCCAGCAGCGACGGGACACATAATTCACCCCTCCACTTT. This sequence encodes CASSDGTHNSPLHF.

The chain employs TRBV4-1 and TRBJ1-4; D perhaps matches TRBD1 (5 bases). Trimming pared 3 bases from V and 6 bases from J, leaving 17 bases between. Germline V gives CDR1 MGHRA, CDR2 YSYEKL. CDR3 size: 16 residues. The chain's CDR3 is CASSHPEVAGHEKLFF. As DNA, the CDR3 is TGCGCCAGCAGCCACCCGGAGGTTGCAGGGCATGAAAAACTGTTTTTT.

V usage is TRBV9 and J usage is TRBJ2-1; 9 bases match TRBD1. This CDR3 comprises 17 residues. Per germline, CDR1 SGDLS and CDR2 YYNGEE. Trimming at V came to 0 bases and at J to 8 bases, leaving 12 bases not matched to a gene. CDR3 sequence: CASSVGPDGTGSDEQFF. CDR3 DNA: TGTGCCAGCAGCGTAGGGCCCGACGGGACAGGGAGCGATGAGCAGTTCTTC.

This CDR3 reads CASSQDRLPGTYEQYF. CDR3 bases: TGCGCCAGCAGCCAAGATCGACTTCCTGGGACCTACGAGCAGTACTTC. The chain employs TRBV4-1 and TRBJ2-7; no firm D call. Germline V gives CDR1 MGHRA, CDR2 YSYEKL. The V and J ends lost 0 bases and 2 bases respectively, with 14 bases between them. The CDR3 has 16 residues.

This chain uses TRBV11-2 with TRBJ2-7; no clear D gene. The CDR3 runs 15 residues. Germline V gives CDR1 SGHAT, CDR2 FQNNGV. Trimming pared 0 bases from V and 2 bases from J, leaving 11 bases between. The CDR3 nucleotides read TGTGCCAGCAGCTTAGATAGGGCCACAACCTACGAGCAGTACTTC. Residues: CASSLDRATTYEQYF.

The rearrangement uses TRBV21-1 and TRBJ1-3; the listed D gene, TRBD1, was not tested against the DNA. TRBV21-1 is a known pseudogene. CDR3 length equals 19 residues. The CDR3 nucleotides are TGTGCCAGCAGCAAAGACGGCGTCAGGGAAGAGTCTCGTGGAAACACCATATATTTT. The encoded protein is CASSKDGVREESRGNTIYF.

The rearrangement links TRBV19 to TRBJ1-2, with TRBD1 matching 10 bases. The CDR3 has 16 amino acids. Germline V gene data show CDR1 as LNHDA and CDR2 as SQIVND (reference sequence). The junction had 10 bases not matched to a gene; V was cut back by 5 bases and J by 4 bases. The CDR3 bases are TGTGCCAGTAGTCTCCTCCCGGGACAGGGGTTCTATGGCTACACCTTC. Protein: CASSLLPGQGFYGYTF.

With regard to this clone: At one boundary the junction diverges from the germline segment, which might be a read error. V and J are TRBV7-7 and TRBJ2-5; 11 bases align to TRBD1. Germline CDR1 SSHAT, CDR2 FNYEAQ (reference sequence). This CDR3 has 16 residues. Here the CDR3 DNA reads TGTGCTAGCAGCTTATCCGGACAGGGGGCAGGGGAGACCCAGTACTTC. Protein product: CASSLSGQGAGETQYF.

This clone was counted once. CDR3 amino acids: CASSLGWGLGYEQYF. The CDR3 nucleotides read TGTGCCAGCAGCTTGGGTTGGGGGCTGGGCTACGAGCAGTACTTC. The V and J genes are TRBV7-9 and TRBJ2-7; D is possibly TRBD1 (6 bases). The CDR3 covers 15 residues. Germline loops: CDR1 SEHNR, CDR2 FQNEAQ (reference sequence). Trimming left V 3 bases short and J 3 bases short, with 15 bases between.

The V and J genes are TRBV10-3 and TRBJ1-4, with D possibly matching TRBD1 (6 bases). V lost 6 bases and J lost 6, with 17 bases in between. This CDR3 spans 15 amino acids. The germline V gene encodes CDR1 ENHRY and CDR2 SYGVKD. CDR3 sequence: CAISDPGQAYEKLFF. CDR3 DNA: TGTGCCATCAGCGATCCGGGACAAGCATATGAAAAACTGTTTTTT.

This clone was detected a few times. CDR3 amino acids: CASSQNRRNTEAFF. For the CDR3, the DNA is TGTGCCAGTAGTCAAAATCGGAGGAACACTGAAGCTTTCTTT. The rearrangement uses TRBV19 and TRBJ1-1, with D uncertain. The ends were cut back, 5 bases at V and 1 base at J, with 11 bases in the middle. Germline-derived CDR1 and CDR2 are LNHDA and SQIVND (reference sequence). This CDR3 is 14 amino acids long.

The chain joins TRBV19 to TRBJ1-2, with no clear D. The CDR3 spans 16 residues. The V end lost 4 bases, the J end lost 7 bases, and 22 bases lay between the germline ends. Germline V gene data show CDR1 as LNHDA and CDR2 as SQIVND (reference sequence). The CDR3 sequence is CASSTEISGGLLGYTF. Written as DNA, the CDR3 is TGTGCCAGTAGTACGGAAATATCGGGCGGGCTCCTTGGCTACACCTTC.

The chain recombines TRBV7-8 with TRBJ1-5; D not certain. The CDR3 consists of 15 residues. CDR1 and CDR2 (germline): SGHVS, FQNEAQ. Trimming shortened V by 1 base and J by 0 bases, and 7 bases separated the two germline ends. This chain's CDR3 is CASSLGKNSNQPQHF. The CDR3 region has the DNA TGTGCCAGCAGCTTAGGAAAGAATAGCAATCAGCCCCAGCATTTT.

This sequence joins TRBV29-1 and TRBJ1-1; unclear D gene. Trimming stripped 3 bases from V and 0 bases from J, with 5 bases between. Germline loops: CDR1 SQVTM, CDR2 ANQGSEA. The length of the CDR3 is 12 residues. This CDR3 reads CSVDAMNTEAFF. CDR3 nucleotides: TGCAGCGTTGATGCCATGAACACTGAAGCTTTCTTT.

The genes are TRBV27 and TRBJ1-5; D is perhaps TRBD1 (5 bases). CDR1 MNHEY and CDR2 SMNVEV come from the germline V gene (reference sequence). This CDR3 comprises 19 residues. V lost 5 bases and J lost 2, with 25 bases in between. The CDR3 loop is CASSPPQRGGLIGNQPQHF. The CDR3 DNA reads TGTGCCAGCAGTCCCCCCCAGAGGGGCGGATTGATCGGCAATCAGCCCCAGCATTTT.

This clone was seen once. CDR3 amino acids: CASSQEGTNQETQYF. The CDR3 DNA is TGCGCCAGCAGCCAAGAGGGGACAAACCAAGAGACCCAGTACTTC. This chain uses TRBV4-3 with TRBJ2-5; TRBD1 is a possible D gene (6 bases). Germline-derived CDR1 and CDR2 are LGHNA and YSLEER. V lost 0 bases and J 0 bases, leaving 8 bases between the germline ends. This CDR3 spans 15 amino acids.